The rows below give T cell receptor beta chains drawn from one sample of a study of identical twins. From the 5' RACE reads, TCRdb called clonotypes with MiXCR, one entry per CDR3 protein. The sample consists of 250,000 or so distinct CDR3 sequences, more than 9.5% of them appearing once. This same sample was also part of a study on yellow fever vaccine responses in identical twins.

The sequenced sample consisted of memory (CD45RO+) T cells sorted from blood. All receptors come from a woman aged 18-29 years in good health. The CDR3 runs from the conserved cysteine through the conserved F or W. D genes are given only for firm matches. The size entry is marked missing in some rows and otherwise reads once, few, many or a size class.

clone_size,cdr3_length,d_call,j_call,v_call,cdr3_aa,cdr3_nt
few,13,-,TRBJ2-7,TRBV10-2,CASSDLLGSEQYF,TGCGCCAGCAGTGATTTGCTGGGTTCGGAGCAGTACTTC
-,14,TRBD2,TRBJ2-7,TRBV27,CASRRTSGSYEQYF,TGTGCCAGCAGAAGGACTAGCGGGAGTTACGAGCAGTACTTC
many,15,TRBD2,TRBJ2-1,TRBV2,CASKATSGGNNEQFF,TGTGCCAGCAAAGCCACTAGCGGGGGAAACAATGAGCAGTTCTTC
-,14,TRBD1,TRBJ1-2,TRBV27,CASSSLRDRYGYTF,TGTGCCAGCAGTTCTCTCCGGGACAGATATGGCTACACCTTC
-,13,TRBD2,TRBJ2-1,TRBV6-2/TRBV6-3,CATRASGVHEQFF,TGTGCCACCAGGGCTAGCGGGGTCCATGAGCAGTTCTTC
-,16,TRBD1,TRBJ1-6,TRBV7-9,CASTLGGTGARSPLHF,TGTGCCAGCACCTTAGGGGGGACAGGGGCAAGATCACCCCTCCACTTT
-,12,-,TRBJ2-5,TRBV5-6,CASILMKETQYF,TGTGCCAGCATCCTTATGAAAGAGACCCAGTACTTC
-,14,-,TRBJ1-6,TRBV30,CAWSPSRGNSPLHF,TGTGCCTGGAGCCCAAGTAGGGGTAATTCACCCCTCCACTTT
few,16,-,TRBJ1-1,TRBV5-1,CASSRGSSLMNTEAFF,TGCGCCAGCAGCCGGGGTAGTTCCTTGATGAACACTGAAGCTTTCTTT
many,13,-,TRBJ2-5,TRBV7-2,CASSLAVQGSQYF,TGTGCCAGCAGCTTAGCGGTTCAGGGGTCCCAGTACTTC
many,18,TRBD2,TRBJ2-3,TRBV12-3/TRBV12-4,CASSPPGLAGGMPDTQYF,TGTGCCAGCAGTCCTCCGGGACTAGCGGGAGGGATGCCAGATACGCAGTATTTT
many,16,TRBD2,TRBJ2-5,TRBV12-3/TRBV12-4,CASILEGLAKQETQYF,TGTGCCAGCATCCTCGAGGGACTAGCGAAACAAGAGACCCAGTACTTC
many,16,TRBD2,TRBJ2-7,TRBV4-2,CASSAGTSGGWREQYF,TGTGCCAGCAGCGCCGGGACTAGCGGGGGGTGGAGGGAGCAGTACTTC
-,17,-,TRBJ2-7,TRBV6-5,CASSYSNVGLSSYEQYF,TGTGCCAGCAGTTACTCGAACGTGGGTCTGAGCTCCTACGAGCAGTACTTC
few,14,-,TRBJ2-4,TRBV10-3,CAISEIGHQNIQYF,TGTGCCATCAGTGAGATCGGACACCAAAACATTCAGTACTTC
-,13,TRBD1,TRBJ2-2,TRBV30,CAWSTGDTGELFF,TGTGCCTGGAGTACAGGGGACACCGGGGAGCTGTTTTTT
-,13,-,TRBJ2-1,TRBV11-2,CASRTARYNEQFF,TGTGCCAGCAGGACAGCGAGATACAATGAGCAGTTCTTC
-,14,TRBD1,TRBJ2-5,TRBV6-5,CASSYEDREETQYF,TGTGCCAGCAGTTACGAGGACAGGGAAGAGACCCAGTACTTC
few,15,TRBD2,TRBJ2-7,TRBV28,CASSLATSGSNEQYF,TGTGCCAGCAGTTTAGCGACTAGCGGGAGTAACGAGCAGTACTTC
many,11,TRBD1,TRBJ1-5,TRBV29-1,CSAGGTVEQHF,TGCAGCGCTGGGGGGACAGTCGAACAGCATTTT
few,17,-,TRBJ2-3,TRBV18,CASSPPRRGGLADTQYF,TGTGCCAGCTCACCACCTCGGAGAGGGGGGCTAGCAGATACGCAGTATTTT
few,16,-,TRBJ2-7,TRBV15,CATSRLKSNTPYEQYF,TGTGCCACCAGCCGCCTGAAATCCAACACCCCCTACGAGCAGTACTTC
few,13,TRBD1,TRBJ2-7,TRBV5-1,CASSLSGGTEQYF,TGCGCCAGCAGCTTGTCAGGGGGTACAGAGCAGTACTTC
many,14,-,TRBJ2-1,TRBV20-1,CSASWKSSYNEQFF,TGCAGTGCTAGCTGGAAAAGCTCCTACAATGAGCAGTTCTTC
few,17,-,TRBJ2-5,TRBV24-1,CATSDPEDREGRETQYF,TGTGCCACCAGTGATCCTGAGGACAGGGAGGGGCGAGAGACCCAGTACTTC
few,14,-,TRBJ2-3,TRBV11-2,CASSPYGRTDTQYF,TGTGCCAGCAGCCCGTATGGGCGGACAGATACGCAGTATTTT
-,16,-,TRBJ2-2,TRBV2,CASSERGGRHTGELFF,TGTGCCAGCAGTGAAAGGGGCGGGCGGCACACCGGGGAGCTGTTTTTT
-,15,-,TRBJ2-7,TRBV5-5,CASSLRIPSSYEQYF,TGTGCCAGCAGCCTAAGGATCCCGAGCTCCTACGAGCAGTACTTC
many,12,TRBD1,TRBJ1-2,TRBV6-2/TRBV6-3,CASRRDSYGYTF,TGTGCCAGCAGGCGGGACAGCTATGGCTACACCTTC
-,16,TRBD1,TRBJ2-7,TRBV14,CASSQNPGQGLYEQYF,TGTGCCAGCAGCCAAAATCCGGGACAGGGGCTCTACGAGCAGTACTTC
few,16,-,TRBJ2-1,TRBV7-8,CASSLGLGFTYNEQFF,TGTGCCAGCAGCTTAGGCCTGGGATTCACCTACAATGAGCAGTTCTTC